This entry lists 29 T cell receptor beta chains sequenced from one sample in a study of blood T cell repertoires in COVID-19. Sequencing was performed with immunoSEQ multiplex PCR; in TCRdb, only in-frame clones are kept and a portion is missing. The sample has tens of thousands of clones; more than 80% are singletons. The specimen was peripheral blood. The receptors were gathered from a human donor in a cohort sampled during active COVID-19.

This clone was seen once. V gene TRBV27 combines with J gene TRBJ2-7; 9 bases are shared with TRBD1. The V gene's germline CDR1 is MNHEY and CDR2 SMNVEV (reference sequence). After removal of 5 bases from V and 3 bases from J, the junction contained 8 bases not matched to a gene. The CDR3 is made up of 15 amino acids. The CDR3, as DNA: TGTGCCAGCAGTCCCGCCGGGACAGGGAACTACGAGCAGTACTTC. This gives the protein CASSPAGTGNYEQYF.

The chain has TRBV3-1 (or the pseudogene TRBV3-2) and TRBJ2-2; possibly TRBD1 for D (7 bases). The germline V and J ends were trimmed by 6 bases and 5 bases, with 13 bases remaining between them. Germline V gene lookup returns CDR1 LGHDT and CDR2 YNNKEL (reference sequence). This CDR3 is built from 14 residues. The CDR3 spells CASRRRGQTGELFF. As DNA, the CDR3 is TGTGCCAGCAGACGGAGGGGGCAGACCGGGGAGCTGTTTTTT.

The chain couples TRBV10-3 to TRBJ2-2; perhaps TRBD2 as D (6 bases). CDR3 size: 15 residues. CDR1 is ENHRY and CDR2 is SYGVKD in the germline V gene. V dropped 10 bases and J dropped 1 base, with 16 bases sitting between them. The CDR3 is CATQTRRENTGELFF. The CDR3 DNA is TGTGCCACCCAGACAAGGCGGGAGAACACCGGGGAGCTGTTTTTT.

The rearrangement uses TRBV12-3 or TRBV12-4 and TRBJ2-2, with D possibly matching TRBD1 (6 bases). The CDR3 covers 13 residues. V shed 6 bases and J shed 7 bases, with 12 bases lying between them. The CDR3 loop reads CASRPRGNGELFF. The CDR3 DNA is TGTGCCAGCAGACCCAGGGGTAACGGGGAGCTGTTTTTT.

The table lists this clone with a few counts. The chain links TRBV28 to TRBJ1-2, with 10 positions matching TRBD1. V trimming: 8 bases; J trimming: 7 bases; junction bases outside the gene matches: 16. Germline CDR1 and CDR2: MDHEN and SYDVKM. This CDR3 contains 16 residues. This CDR3 reads CASGVPGQGLRGGYTF. In DNA form, the CDR3 reads TGTGCCAGCGGAGTTCCGGGACAGGGGTTGAGGGGTGGCTACACCTTC.

In this sample, this clone turned up a few times. CDR3 amino acids: CASSPGTGLYNEQFF. The CDR3 coding sequence is TGTGCCAGCAGTCCCGGGACAGGGCTATACAATGAGCAGTTCTTC. This chain joins TRBV28 and TRBJ2-1, with TRBD1 matching 9 bases. The germline V gene encodes CDR1 MDHEN and CDR2 SYDVKM. The V segment lost 5 bases and the J segment 4 bases; nucleotides outside the gene matches: 6. The CDR3 totals 15 residues.

The rearrangement joins TRBV30 to TRBJ1-3; no clear D gene. The V gene's germline CDR1 is GTSNPN and CDR2 SVGIG (reference sequence). CDR3 size: 12 residues. The V gene lost 1 base and the J gene lost 4 bases, with 5 bases spanning the gap. The CDR3 DNA is TGTGCCTGGAGTGGAGGGGGAAACACCATATATTTT. Its protein is CAWSGGGNTIYF.

This chain joins TRBV28 and TRBJ2-5; 12 bases line up with TRBD2. From germline, CDR1 is MDHEN and CDR2 SYDVKM. The CDR3 is 15 residues long. V shed 4 bases and J 4 bases; nucleotides not matched to a gene: 4. This chain's CDR3 is CASSSPTSGRETQYF. The CDR3 DNA reads as TGTGCCAGCAGTTCCCCGACTAGCGGGAGAGAGACCCAGTACTTC. Using reference TRBV28 and TRBJ2-5 for the parts outside the CDR3, the full variable domain is DVKVTQSSRYLVKRTGEKVFLECVQDMDHENMFWYRQDPGLGLRLIYFSYDVKMKEKGDIPEGYSVSREKKERFSLILESASTNQTSMYLCASSSPTSGRETQYFGPGTRLLVL.

In its sample, this clone was seen a few times. The rearrangement links TRBV6-5 to TRBJ2-7; tentative D call: TRBD2 (6 bases). In germline, CDR1 is MNHEY, CDR2 SVGAGI. V dropped 4 bases and J dropped 7 bases, with 17 bases sitting between them. CDR3 length equals 14 residues. The chain's CDR3 is CASSSSGGLKEQYF. The CDR3 DNA reads as TGTGCCAGCAGTTCCTCCGGGGGTCTTAAAGAGCAGTACTTC.

This clone has a handful of counts. This chain uses TRBV10-1 with TRBJ2-7; D may be TRBD1 (5 bases). Trimming left V 3 bases short and J 0 bases short, with 15 bases between. Germline-derived CDR1 and CDR2 are WNHNN and SYGVQD (reference sequence). The CDR3 runs to 16 residues. CDR3 region: CASSDPGAKSSYEQYF. DNA for the CDR3: TGCGCCAGCAGTGATCCTGGGGCGAAGAGCTCCTACGAGCAGTACTTC.

The chain has TRBV21-1 and TRBJ1-1; the listed D gene, TRBD1, was not tested against the DNA. TRBV21-1 constitutes a pseudogene. CDR3 length equals 15 residues. CDR3 protein: CASSKPDREYTEAFF. The DNA for the CDR3 is TGTGCCAGCAGCAAACCGGACAGGGAATACACTGAAGCTTTCTTT.

The chain uses TRBV7-9 and TRBJ1-3; 9 bases map to TRBD1. J gave up 5 bases and V 5 bases, and 7 bases lay outside the gene matches. CDR3 length: 15 amino acids. Germline V gene sequence: CDR1 SEHNR, CDR2 FQNEAQ (reference sequence). Here the CDR3 DNA reads TGTGCCAGCAGCGGGACAGGGAGTGTGCGAAACACCATATATTTT. This encodes CASSGTGSVRNTIYF. Drawing the rest from reference TRBV7-9 and TRBJ1-3, the complete variable domain is DTGVSQNPRHKITKRGQNVTFRCDPISEHNRLYWYRQTLGQGPEFLTYFQNEAQLEKSRLLSDRFSAERPKGSFSTLEIQRTEQGDSAMYLCASSGTGSVRNTIYFGEGSWLTVV.

The chain links TRBV7-9 to TRBJ2-1, with a weak D call TRBD1 (6 bases). The germline V gene encodes CDR1 SEHNR and CDR2 FQNEAQ (reference sequence). Trimming removed 7 bases from V and 3 bases from J, with 19 bases in between. This CDR3 region has 16 residues. Here the CDR3 DNA reads TGTGCCAGCAACGCCAACCGGGACACCTACTACAATGAGCAGTTCTTC. As protein: CASNANRDTYYNEQFF.

V usage is TRBV10-3 and J usage is TRBJ2-5, with D tentatively TRBD1 (6 bases). Germline V gene sequence: CDR1 ENHRY, CDR2 SYGVKD. V lost 6 bases to trimming and J lost 5 bases, with 13 bases between them. This CDR3 has 13 amino acids. The CDR3 sequence is CAIRGAVGETQYF. As DNA, the CDR3 is TGTGCCATCAGGGGGGCCGTTGGGGAGACCCAGTACTTC.

This rearrangement joins TRBV19 to TRBJ1-1; 7 nucleotides agree with TRBD1. The CDR3 is made up of 15 amino acids. V dropped 4 bases and J dropped 0; count of bases not matched to a gene: 5. In germline, CDR1 is LNHDA, CDR2 SQIVND (reference sequence). CDR3 amino acids: CASSKNRGLNTEAFF. In DNA, the CDR3 is TGTGCCAGTAGTAAAAACAGGGGACTGAACACTGAAGCTTTCTTT.

The genes are TRBV5-1 and TRBJ2-1, with TRBD2 matching 14 bases. This CDR3 contains 14 residues. Germline lookup yields CDR1 SGHRS and CDR2 YFSETQ. V lost 4 bases and J lost 8; bases outside the gene matches: 2. CDR3 sequence reads: CASSEGLAGDEQFF. DNA for the CDR3: TGCGCCAGCAGCGAGGGACTAGCGGGAGATGAGCAGTTCTTC.

This rearrangement joins TRBV5-1 to TRBJ2-5; D not resolved. The CDR3 is 12 amino acids. Germline CDR1 is SGHRS and CDR2 is YFSETQ. V was clipped by 4 bases and J by 2 bases, with 6 bases between them. CDR3 DNA sequence: TGCGCCAGCAGCCTCCCTCAAGAGACCCAGTACTTC. Protein sequence: CASSLPQETQYF.

This clone has a single count. The chain combines TRBV24-1 with TRBJ2-4, with a possible D match to TRBD2 (5 bases). Trimming left V 9 bases short and J 2 bases short, with 25 bases between. Germline V CDR1 and CDR2: KGHDR, SFDVKD. CDR3 length: 18 residues. CDR3 residues: CATSGSVVPEDSKNIQYF. The CDR3 DNA follows: TGTGCCACCTCCGGATCAGTGGTTCCGGAGGATTCCAAAAACATTCAGTACTTC.

The genes are TRBV10-3 and TRBJ2-5, with 8 bases identical to TRBD2. The CDR3 is made up of 13 amino acids. Germline V CDR1 and CDR2: ENHRY, SYGVKD. V trimming: 7 bases; J trimming: 5 bases; junction bases outside the gene matches: 6. The DNA of the CDR3 is TGTGCCATCACGCGGGGGGAGGGGGAGACCCAGTACTTC. As protein: CAITRGEGETQYF.

In DNA form, the CDR3 reads TGTGCCAGTAGTACCGGGACTAGCGGGAGAGGCGAGCAGTTCTTC. Translated: CASSTGTSGRGEQFF. This chain links TRBV19 with TRBJ2-1; 14 bases map to TRBD2. CDR1 is LNHDA and CDR2 is SQIVND in the germline V gene (reference sequence). CDR3 length: 15 residues. Trimming at V came to 4 bases and at J to 10 bases, leaving 6 bases not matched to a gene.

This chain connects TRBV2 to TRBJ2-3, with 11 bases that match TRBD1. Per the germline V gene, CDR1 is SNHLY and CDR2 is FYNNEI. The V gene end was trimmed by 6 bases and the J gene end by 4 bases; junction bases not matched to a gene: 3. The CDR3 contains 14 residues. The chain's CDR3 is CASSGQGAADTQYF. For the CDR3, the DNA is TGTGCCAGCAGCGGACAGGGGGCCGCAGATACGCAGTATTTT.

The chain carries TRBV5-1 and TRBJ2-3; maybe TRBD1 (6 bases). Germline CDR1 reads SGHRS; CDR2 reads YFSETQ. The germline V and J ends were trimmed by 2 bases and 3 bases, with 7 bases remaining between them. This CDR3 comprises 13 residues. DNA for the CDR3: TGCGCCAGCAGCTTCAGGGGAACAGATACGCAGTATTTT. This gives the protein CASSFRGTDTQYF. Variable domain in full (rest from reference TRBV5-1 and TRBJ2-3): KAGVTQTPRYLIKTRGQQVTLSCSPISGHRSVSWYQQTPGQGLQFLFEYFSETQRNKGNFPGRFSGRQFSNSRSEMNVSTLELGDSALYLCASSFRGTDTQYFGPGTRLTVL.

This clone occurred once. This chain connects TRBV6-6 to TRBJ1-2; the match to TRBD1 covers 8 bases. The V gene end was trimmed by 7 bases and the J gene end by 5 bases; junction bases not matched to a gene: 9. Germline loops: CDR1 MNHNY, CDR2 SVGAGI (reference sequence). The CDR3 covers 14 residues. CDR3 nucleotides: TGTGCCAGCAAAATCCAGGGGGCCGAGTATGGCTACACCTTC. Its translation is CASKIQGAEYGYTF.

CDR3 bases: TGTGCCAGCAGTTTCGGGGAAAACACCATATATTTT. It yields the protein CASSFGENTIYF. This chain joins TRBV12-3 or TRBV12-4 and TRBJ1-3; D uncertain. This CDR3 comprises 12 residues. The germline V and J ends were trimmed by 3 bases and 6 bases, with 6 bases remaining between them.

This clone has a single count. The rearrangement links TRBV5-6 to TRBJ2-1, with 12 bases matching TRBD2. The CDR3 is 18 amino acids. Germline CDR1 SGHDT, CDR2 YYEEEE. V lost 0 bases to trimming and J lost 3 bases; unmatched junction nucleotides: 7. The CDR3 protein is CASSLAILAGGFYNEQFF. The CDR3 DNA follows: TGTGCCAGCAGCTTGGCGATCCTAGCGGGGGGGTTCTACAATGAGCAGTTCTTC.

As DNA, the CDR3 is TGTGCCAGCAGTTTACAACTAGCGAATGAGCAGTTCTTC. Protein: CASSLQLANEQFF. The chain uses TRBV27 and TRBJ2-1, with 7 positions matching TRBD2. Germline CDR1 is MNHEY and CDR2 is SMNVEV (reference sequence). Unmatched junction bases numbered 2, after V lost 2 bases and J lost 7 bases. CDR3 size: 13 residues.

V gene TRBV23-1 combines with J gene TRBJ2-1, with 8 bases matching TRBD2. TRBV23-1 counts as an open reading frame of uncertain function. With 0 bases clipped from V and 8 bases from J, the junction kept 18 bases outside the gene matches. This CDR3 is 19 amino acids long. The CDR3 bases are TGCGCCAGCAGTCAATCTCCGGACTTGTGTCGGGGGGGCCGGGATGAGCAGTTCTTC. Its translation is CASSQSPDLCRGGRDEQFF.

This clone came up once. The V call is TRBV2, the J call TRBJ1-1, with a weak D call TRBD1 (5 bases). The CDR3 loop spans 13 amino acids. The V gene lost 3 bases and the J gene lost 7 bases, with 12 bases spanning the gap. Germline V gene lookup returns CDR1 SNHLY and CDR2 FYNNEI. The CDR3 protein is CASSEGRQREAFF. Here the CDR3 DNA reads TGTGCCAGCAGTGAGGGTCGACAGCGTGAAGCTTTCTTT.

The chain uses TRBV11-3 and TRBJ2-2, with D tentatively TRBD2 (6 bases). In germline, CDR1 is SGHNT, CDR2 YENEEA. The CDR3 consists of 16 residues. The germline V and J ends were trimmed by 5 bases and 3 bases, with 16 bases remaining between them. CDR3 nucleotide sequence: TGTGCCAGCAGCCCGGGACTTCAGCTTTACACCGGGGAGCTGTTTTTT. Protein product: CASSPGLQLYTGELFF.